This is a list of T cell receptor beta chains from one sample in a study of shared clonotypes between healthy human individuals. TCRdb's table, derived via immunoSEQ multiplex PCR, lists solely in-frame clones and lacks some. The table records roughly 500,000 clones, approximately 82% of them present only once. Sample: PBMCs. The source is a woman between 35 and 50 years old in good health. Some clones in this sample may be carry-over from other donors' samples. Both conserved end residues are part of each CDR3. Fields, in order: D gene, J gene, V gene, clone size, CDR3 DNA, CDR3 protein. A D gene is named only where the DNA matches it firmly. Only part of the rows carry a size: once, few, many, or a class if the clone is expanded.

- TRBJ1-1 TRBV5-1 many TGCGCCAGCAGCTTGGACGTGAACACTGAAGCTTTCTTT CASSLDVNTEAFF
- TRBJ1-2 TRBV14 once TGTGCCAGCAGCCCCCGGGACGGTTACTATGGCTACACCTTC CASSPRDGYYGYTF
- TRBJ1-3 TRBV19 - TGTGCCAGTAGATTTGGGACTGGAAACACCATATATTTT CASRFGTGNTIYF
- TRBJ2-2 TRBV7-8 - TGTGCCAGCAGCTTATCGCGCAGGGAAAACACCGGGGAGCTGTTTTTT CASSLSRRENTGELFF
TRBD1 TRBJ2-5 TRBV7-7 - TGTGCTAGCAGCTCCACAGGGGATTCGGAGACCCAGTACTTC CASSSTGDSETQYF
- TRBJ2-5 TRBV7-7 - TGTGCTAGCAGCTTAGCGGGGACAGGTAGCCAAGAGACCCAGTACTTC CASSLAGTGSQETQYF
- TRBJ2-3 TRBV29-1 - TGCAGCGCCGCCGTAGATACGCAGTATTTT CSAAVDTQYF
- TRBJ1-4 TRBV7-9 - TGTGCCAGCAGCTTAGGACAGATTAATGAAAAACTGTTTTTT CASSLGQINEKLFF
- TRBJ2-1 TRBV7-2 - TGTGCCAGTAATACCCCCCACGGACCTAATGAGCAGTTCTTC CASNTPHGPNEQFF
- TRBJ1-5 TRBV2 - TGTGCCAGCAGTGAAGTCCAGGGGCGGTGGGAAAGCAATCAGCCCCAGCATTTT CASSEVQGRWESNQPQHF
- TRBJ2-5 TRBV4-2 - TGTGCCAGCAGCCAAGTAACAGGAGTCGAGATTCAGACCCAGTACTTC CASSQVTGVEIQTQYF
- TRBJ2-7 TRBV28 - TGTGCCAGCAGTTCACCGACAGGACCATTGAACGAGCAGTACTTC CASSSPTGPLNEQYF
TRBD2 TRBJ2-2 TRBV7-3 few TGTGCCAGCAGCTTAAACCCCCCCGGGACTAGCGGAACCGGGGAGCTGTTTTTT CASSLNPPGTSGTGELFF
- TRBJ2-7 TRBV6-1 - TGTGCCAGCAGTGAACACGAGCAGTACTTC CASSEHEQYF
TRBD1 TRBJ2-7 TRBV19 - TGTGCCAGTAGTACAGGGGGCGGCTACGAGCAGTACTTC CASSTGGGYEQYF
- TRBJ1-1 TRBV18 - TGTGCCAGCTCACCACCGAATAGAGGTTCGTCTAACACTGAAGCTTTCTTT CASSPPNRGSSNTEAFF
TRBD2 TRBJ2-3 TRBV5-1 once TGCGCCAGCAGTTTGGGACTAGCGGGAGTAGATACGCAGTATTTT CASSLGLAGVDTQYF
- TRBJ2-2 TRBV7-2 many TGTGCCAGCAGCACCTATACTAGAATCGCCGGGGAGCTGTTTTTT CASSTYTRIAGELFF
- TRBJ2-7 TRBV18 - TGTGCCAGCTCACCACCGGGGGACTTCTCCACTAAGATCTACGAGCAGTACTTC CASSPPGDFSTKIYEQYF
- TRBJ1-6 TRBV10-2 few TGCGCCAGCAGTGACGCGGTCCGTTTTTCACCCCTCCACTTT CASSDAVRFSPLHF
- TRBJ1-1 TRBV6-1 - TGTGCCAGCAGTCCGGGTGAGAACACTGAAGCTTTCTTT CASSPGENTEAFF
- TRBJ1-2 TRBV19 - TGTGCCAGTAGTATGGGGGGAACACGGGGGTCCCGGCGAGATGGCTACACCTTC CASSMGGTRGSRRDGYTF
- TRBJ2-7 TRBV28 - TGTGCCAGCAGTTTGGGCAGCTACGAGCAGTACTTC CASSLGSYEQYF
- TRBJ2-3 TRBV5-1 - TGCGCCAGCAGCTTGGCTCACCCCCCCACCGATACGCAGTATTTT CASSLAHPPTDTQYF
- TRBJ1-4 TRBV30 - TGTGCCTGGAGCAGGGACGATGAAAAACTGTTTTTT CAWSRDDEKLFF
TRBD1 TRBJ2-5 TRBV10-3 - TGTGCCATCAGTGAGGGACAGGGCGCGGAGACCCAGTACTTC CAISEGQGAETQYF
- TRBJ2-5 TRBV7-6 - TGTGCCAGCAGCTTAGCCGAAGAGACCCAGTACTTC CASSLAEETQYF
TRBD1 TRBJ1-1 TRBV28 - TGTGCCAGCAGATTCGGACAGGGTAGGACTGAAGCTTTCTTT CASRFGQGRTEAFF
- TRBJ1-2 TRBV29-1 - TGCAGCGTTGAGGATGAGGGGAATAACTATGGCTACACCTTC CSVEDEGNNYGYTF
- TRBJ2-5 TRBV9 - TGTGCCAGCAGCTTGGGGGCTCAAGAGACCCAGTACTTC CASSLGAQETQYF
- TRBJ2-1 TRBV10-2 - TGCGCCAGCAAGACGGCCACCTACAATGAGCAGTTCTTC CASKTATYNEQFF
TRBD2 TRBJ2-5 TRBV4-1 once TGCGCCAGCAGCCAAGGGATCCTAGCGGCCCAGTACTTC CASSQGILAAQYF
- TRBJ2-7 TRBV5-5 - TGTGCCAGCAGCTTGGGGGTCGGAGGGACCCCCTACGAGCAGTACTTC CASSLGVGGTPYEQYF
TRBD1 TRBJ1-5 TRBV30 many TGTGCCTGGAGTGCCCTCGGGGGACAGGGGGCGAGTCAGCCCCAGCATTTT CAWSALGGQGASQPQHF
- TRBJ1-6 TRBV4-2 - TGTGCCAGCAGCCAAGAAGTTCGGGGTCTCGATAATTCACCCCTCCACTTT CASSQEVRGLDNSPLHF